These T cell receptor beta chains were read from a single sample in a study of patients and donors after allogeneic stem cell transplantation. Using its own MiXCR run on the RT-PCR reads, TCRdb lists one record per CDR3 protein. The sample carries 390,000 or so distinct CDR3 sequences, 16% recorded once. Sequences were obtained from blood, either unsorted or a sorted T cell fraction (not recorded which). These receptors all stem from a human donor who was either an allogeneic HSCT recipient or a stem cell or donor lymphocyte infusion donor (not recorded which). It is not recorded whose cells these are; they may come from a transplant donor. Both conserved end residues are part of each CDR3. Each record gives: V gene, D gene, clone size, J gene, CDR3 DNA, CDR3 protein. The D gene is left open where the match is weak. Not all rows give a size; the values are once, few, many and, for expanded clones, a class.

V gene: TRBV20-1
D gene: TRBD2
clone size: many
J gene: TRBJ2-7
CDR3 DNA: TGCAGTGCTACTAGCGGGAGTTTGTACGAGCAGTACTTC
CDR3 protein: CSATSGSLYEQYF

V gene: TRBV20-1
D gene: -
clone size: -
J gene: TRBJ1-5
CDR3 DNA: TGCAGTGCTAGTCGGCAGACCAACGGCAATCAGCCCCAGCATTTT
CDR3 protein: CSASRQTNGNQPQHF

V gene: TRBV11-3
D gene: -
clone size: -
J gene: TRBJ2-7
CDR3 DNA: TGTGCCAGCGAGAGGGAGAGCGGACACTACGAGCAGTACTTC
CDR3 protein: CASERESGHYEQYF

V gene: TRBV21-1
D gene: -
clone size: -
J gene: TRBJ2-7
CDR3 DNA: TGTGCCAGCAGCAAAGTGGGACAGGGTCCCGAGCAGTACTTC
CDR3 protein: CASSKVGQGPEQYF

V gene: TRBV2
D gene: -
clone size: few
J gene: TRBJ2-3
CDR3 DNA: TGTGCCAGCCGCCTCTTGAGGGCTGTTGGGGATACGCAGTATTTT
CDR3 protein: CASRLLRAVGDTQYF

V gene: TRBV20-1
D gene: TRBD2
clone size: few
J gene: TRBJ2-1
CDR3 DNA: TGCAGTGTTGTGGGAGGGGCGGGTAATGAGCAGTTCTTC
CDR3 protein: CSVVGGAGNEQFF

V gene: TRBV18
D gene: -
clone size: few
J gene: TRBJ2-7
CDR3 DNA: TGTGCCAGCTCACCACCCAGGCACGAGCAGTACTTC
CDR3 protein: CASSPPRHEQYF

V gene: TRBV28
D gene: -
clone size: -
J gene: TRBJ1-1
CDR3 DNA: TGTGCCAGCAAAACTGGGGGGTACACTGAAGCTTTCTTT
CDR3 protein: CASKTGGYTEAFF

V gene: TRBV7-8
D gene: -
clone size: -
J gene: TRBJ2-3
CDR3 DNA: TGTGCCAGCAGCTTACGGGGGGCTTCCACCTCTACTAGCACAGATACGCAGTATTTT
CDR3 protein: CASSLRGASTSTSTDTQYF

V gene: TRBV5-6
D gene: TRBD1
clone size: few
J gene: TRBJ1-4
CDR3 DNA: TGTGCCAGCAGCGCTGGACCGGGACAGGGAAATGAAAAACTGTTTTTT
CDR3 protein: CASSAGPGQGNEKLFF

V gene: TRBV4-1
D gene: TRBD1
clone size: -
J gene: TRBJ2-2
CDR3 DNA: TGCGCCAGCAGCCGTCCGGGACAGGGCTTAACCGGGGAGCTGTTTTTT
CDR3 protein: CASSRPGQGLTGELFF

V gene: TRBV9
D gene: -
clone size: -
J gene: TRBJ1-2
CDR3 DNA: TGTGCCAGCAGCGTGGGGTCAGATTACTATGGCTACACCTTC
CDR3 protein: CASSVGSDYYGYTF

V gene: TRBV3-1
D gene: TRBD2
clone size: few
J gene: TRBJ2-2
CDR3 DNA: TGTGCCAGCAGCACGCGGGGGGCCCAGAACACCGGGGAGCTGTTTTTT
CDR3 protein: CASSTRGAQNTGELFF

V gene: TRBV6-5
D gene: -
clone size: many
J gene: TRBJ1-1
CDR3 DNA: TGTGCCAGCTCGGGAAGGACTGAAGCTTTCTTT
CDR3 protein: CASSGRTEAFF

V gene: TRBV4-2
D gene: -
clone size: -
J gene: TRBJ2-6
CDR3 DNA: TGTGCCAGCAGCCCCGTCTTCGGAATCTCTGGGGCCAACGTCCTGACTTTC
CDR3 protein: CASSPVFGISGANVLTF

V gene: TRBV4-3
D gene: TRBD2
clone size: few
J gene: TRBJ2-5
CDR3 DNA: TGCGCCAGCAGCCAAGGGGCGGGGGTTTCGGAGACCCAGTACTTC
CDR3 protein: CASSQGAGVSETQYF

V gene: TRBV25-1
D gene: -
clone size: few
J gene: TRBJ1-5
CDR3 DNA: TGTGCCAGCAGTGACACGGGACATCAGCCCCAGCATTTT
CDR3 protein: CASSDTGHQPQHF

V gene: TRBV15
D gene: -
clone size: -
J gene: TRBJ2-5
CDR3 DNA: TGTGCCACCAGCAGAGCTGGACAGCAAGAGACCCAGTACTTC
CDR3 protein: CATSRAGQQETQYF

V gene: TRBV28
D gene: TRBD1
clone size: -
J gene: TRBJ1-6
CDR3 DNA: TGTGCCAGCAGCCCCGGACAGGAGAATTCACCCCTCCACTTT
CDR3 protein: CASSPGQENSPLHF

V gene: TRBV12-3/TRBV12-4
D gene: -
clone size: many
J gene: TRBJ2-1
CDR3 DNA: TGTGCCAGCAGTTTGCGGTGGAGCAATGAGCAGTTCTTC
CDR3 protein: CASSLRWSNEQFF

V gene: TRBV11-2
D gene: -
clone size: few
J gene: TRBJ2-1
CDR3 DNA: TGTGCCAGCAGCTTAGAAGTGTTAAGCAATGAGCAGTTCTTC
CDR3 protein: CASSLEVLSNEQFF

V gene: TRBV28
D gene: TRBD1
clone size: -
J gene: TRBJ1-1
CDR3 DNA: TGTGCCAGCAGTACCCCGACAGGGGCTATAGGCACTGAAGCTTTCTTT
CDR3 protein: CASSTPTGAIGTEAFF

V gene: TRBV3-1
D gene: TRBD1
clone size: few
J gene: TRBJ2-5
CDR3 DNA: TGTGCCAGCAGCCACTTACCAGGGGGCAGAGAGACCCAGTACTTC
CDR3 protein: CASSHLPGGRETQYF